This T cell receptor beta chain was retrieved from a study of OX40 agonist ivuxolimab in advanced cancers. For context, the study as a whole: The costimulatory receptor OX40 (CD134) was targeted by ivuxolimab, a fully human IgG2 agonistic monoclonal antibody. Intravenous ivuxolimab was administered to patients every 2 weeks at six dose levels: 0.01, 0.1, 0.3, 1.5, 3 and 10 mg/kg. Of the roughly 53 patients in dose escalation, about 20 had hepatocellular carcinoma, about 15 had melanoma, 9 had renal cell carcinoma and 9 had head and neck cancer. In the dose-escalation cohort, 75% to 85% of patients were male, and the mean age was roughly 60 years with a range of about 23 to 79. Patients were allowed to have had prior anti-PD-1, anti-PD-L1 or anti-CTLA-4 therapy, and 30% to 40% of the dose-escalation patients had been treated with checkpoint inhibitors. Partial responses occurred in three dose-escalation patients: two with cutaneous melanoma and one with hepatocellular carcinoma. The purpose of peripheral TCRbeta sequencing was to test whether ivuxolimab changed TCR sequence diversity and led to clonal T-cell expansion. The paper describes the monotherapy dose-escalation part (N = 52 patients) of the phase I trial of ivuxolimab.

This clone was seen a single time. Its antigen target is currently unknown. No much larger clone exists at a distance of one base, and base qualities are not known. For sequencing of the TCRbeta CDR3 region, genomic DNA was extracted from the sorted cells. TCRbeta CDR3 regions were sequenced using the immunoSEQ Assay. Imported from immuneACCESS, the table was reduced by TCRdb to in-frame sequences with V and J called. These copies leave out some clones; in studies compared against another copy, an unresolved V gene accounts for under half, and the cause of the remainder is not known. This sample is represented by 98,000 or so clones; around nine tenths of them were singletons. Of the sample, 0.82% is held by the ten largest clones. Findings and caveats that apply to the study as a whole: After ivuxolimab, expanded clones were on average more numerous among CD8+ T cells than among CD4+ T cells. Which antigens the clonally expanded peripheral T cells were specific for was not determined. In the 0.1-3.0 mg/kg groups, partial responders were among the patients with the lowest normalized peripheral clonal expansion, particularly in CD8+ T cells. Low levels of normalized T-cell clonal expansion were also seen in some nonresponding patients. At doses from 0.1 to 3.0 mg/kg, clonal expansion was seen in both CD4+ and CD8+ blood T cells between baseline and week 6.

V is cut back by 3 bases and J by 0 bases, with 1 base in the junction unmatched. The CDR3 runs 15 residues from the cysteine to the phenylalanine. Only CDR3 DNA remains: 45 bases, in frame from the first base. CDR1 MDHEN and CDR2 SYDVKM were looked up in the germline V gene. Patients with a history of autoimmune disease or receiving systemic immunosuppression were excluded from the trial. Peripheral blood for TCR sequencing was collected from all dose cohorts at baseline, on cycle 4 day 1, and on cycle 7 day 1. The samples were taken from a phase I, first-in-human, multicenter, open-label dose-escalation trial of ivuxolimab. Adults with locally advanced or metastatic head and neck squamous cell, hepatocellular, melanoma or renal cell carcinoma were enrolled in the trial. Before TCR sequencing, CD4+ and CD8+ T cells were separately sorted from peripheral blood.

The receptor was derived from an adult with an advanced solid tumor such as melanoma, head and neck, liver or kidney cancer. This sample comprised CD4+ or CD8+ T cells sorted from blood, obtained in a trial of the OX40 agonist ivuxolimab. The rearranged chain carries TRBV28 and TRBJ2-2; 7 bases in the middle match TRBD2. The DNA sequence is as follows: TGTGCCAGCAGTTTCGGGGGGACGAACACCGGGGAGCTGTTTTTT. This encodes CASSFGGTNTGELFF.